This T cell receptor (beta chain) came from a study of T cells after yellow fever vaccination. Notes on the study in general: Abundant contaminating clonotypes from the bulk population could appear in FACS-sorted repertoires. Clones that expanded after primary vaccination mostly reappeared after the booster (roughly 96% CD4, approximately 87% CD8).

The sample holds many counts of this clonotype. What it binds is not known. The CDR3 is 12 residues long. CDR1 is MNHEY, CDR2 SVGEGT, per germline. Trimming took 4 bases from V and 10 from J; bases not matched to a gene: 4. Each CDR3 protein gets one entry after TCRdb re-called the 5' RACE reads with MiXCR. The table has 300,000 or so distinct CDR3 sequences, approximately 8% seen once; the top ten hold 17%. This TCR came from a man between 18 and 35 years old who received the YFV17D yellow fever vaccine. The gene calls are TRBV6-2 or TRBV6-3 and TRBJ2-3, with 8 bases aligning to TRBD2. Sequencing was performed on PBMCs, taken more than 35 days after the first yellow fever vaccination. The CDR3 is CASSSSGGPQYF. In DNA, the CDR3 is TGTGCCAGCAGTTCCAGCGGGGGCCCGCAGTATTTT.